Listed below are T cell receptor beta chains from one sample, sequenced in a study of breast tumors, draining lymph nodes, adjacent tissues. MiXCR was run by TCRdb on the multiplex PCR reads, yielding one entry per CDR3 protein. The sample includes tens of thousands of distinct CDR3 sequences, approximately 31% of them seen just once. The material sequenced was axillary lymph node tissue. These receptor sequences come from a female donor with breast cancer. Some clones in this sample may be carry-over from other donors' samples. CDR3s include the opening cysteine and the closing phenylalanine or tryptophan. Where a row states a size, it is once, few, many or the class of an expanded clone; other rows omit it.

j_call | clone_size | v_call | cdr3_aa
TRBJ2-7 | - | TRBV6-5 | CASSRDRRYEQYF
TRBJ2-6 | many | TRBV5-1 | CASSLESGANVLTF
TRBJ2-2 | many | TRBV5-1 | CASSSRGGRAGTGELFF
TRBJ1-6 | many | TRBV30 | CAWTGQGATPLHF
TRBJ2-1 | - | TRBV29-1 | CSVGGTGGGNEQFF
TRBJ1-6 | many | TRBV20-1 | CSAREASTGDNSPLHF
TRBJ1-6 | many | TRBV20-1 | CSAYETGTGFINSPLHF
TRBJ2-1 | many | TRBV5-8 | CASSPGTLAGEEEQFF
TRBJ2-3 | many | TRBV4-1 | CASSQDTEGSPRTDTQYF
TRBJ2-1 | - | TRBV20-1 | CSAATSGSGEQFF
TRBJ2-3 | many | TRBV7-3 | CASSLRLAGGGDTQYF
TRBJ2-7 | many | TRBV9 | CASSGGRGIYEQYF
TRBJ2-3 | many | TRBV6-5 | CASSEGRQGLTDTQYF
TRBJ1-3 | many | TRBV6-2/TRBV6-3 | CASTQAYRTFSGNTIYF
TRBJ2-7 | many | TRBV9 | CASSWDYQGEQYF
TRBJ2-1 | many | TRBV30 | CAWSATWGVYNEQFF
TRBJ2-1 | many | TRBV7-3 | CASSLIAGNEQFF
TRBJ2-1 | many | TRBV18 | CASSPRGFRNEQFF
TRBJ2-7 | many | TRBV12-3/TRBV12-4 | CASRGDSSYEQYF
TRBJ2-1 | many | TRBV5-8 | CASSLVRETVVF
TRBJ1-4 | - | TRBV7-9 | CASSLESKLNEKLFF
TRBJ2-1 | - | TRBV24-1 | CATGQGNEQFF
TRBJ1-2 | many | TRBV20-1 | CSARKGGGGYGYTF
TRBJ2-5 | many | TRBV6-2/TRBV6-3 | CASSYSRQGRETQYF
TRBJ2-5 | few | TRBV5-4 | CASSGGGTRETQYF
TRBJ2-2 | many | TRBV10-2 | CASRTSGALGGGELFF
TRBJ2-1 | - | TRBV7-8 | CASSLGGSGEQFF
TRBJ2-5 | many | TRBV6-5 | CASSYGGFQYF
TRBJ2-3 | - | TRBV5-6 | CASSLYRTSGIDEQYF
TRBJ1-5 | many | TRBV6-1 | CASSLPGWDQPQHF
TRBJ1-1 | many | TRBV7-8 | CASTLGGTGALNTEAFF
TRBJ2-7 | - | TRBV20-1 | CSAQTSGRAYEQYF
TRBJ1-1 | - | TRBV13 | CASSLEAVQGGPEAFF
TRBJ2-7 | many | TRBV3-1 | CASSQVAGAVEQYF
TRBJ2-2 | many | TRBV28 | CASSLNPGDTGELFF